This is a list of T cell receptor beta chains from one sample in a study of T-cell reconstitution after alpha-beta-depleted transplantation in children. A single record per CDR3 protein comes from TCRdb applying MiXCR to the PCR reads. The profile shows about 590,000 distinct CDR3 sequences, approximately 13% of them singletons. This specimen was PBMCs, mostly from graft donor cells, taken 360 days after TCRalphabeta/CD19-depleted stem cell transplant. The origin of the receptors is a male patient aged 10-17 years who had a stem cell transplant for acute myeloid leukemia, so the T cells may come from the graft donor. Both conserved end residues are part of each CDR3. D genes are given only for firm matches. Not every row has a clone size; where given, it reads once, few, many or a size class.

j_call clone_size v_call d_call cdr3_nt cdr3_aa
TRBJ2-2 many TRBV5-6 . TGTGCCAGCAGCTTTGACGCGAACACCGGGGAGCTGTTTTTT CASSFDANTGELFF
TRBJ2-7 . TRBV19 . TGTGCCAGTAGTGTTGCGGAAACCTACGAGCAGTACTTC CASSVAETYEQYF
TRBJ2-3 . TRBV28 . TGTGCCAGCAGCACGTGGAGTAGCACAGATACGCAGTATTTT CASSTWSSTDTQYF
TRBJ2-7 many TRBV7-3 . TGTGCCAGCAGCTCTCCACCCGATAATAGACAGCGTAGACGCTCCTACGAGCAGTACTTC CASSSPPDNRQRRRSYEQYF
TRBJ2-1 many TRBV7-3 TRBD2 TGTGCCAGCAGTACTAGCGGGGAGGGACAGTTCTTC CASSTSGEGQFF
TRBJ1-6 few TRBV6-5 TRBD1 TGTGCCAGCAGTTACCAACCGGGACAGGGGACACCACCCCTCCACTTT CASSYQPGQGTPPLHF
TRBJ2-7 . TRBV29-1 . TGCAGCGTTGAAGATCTATGGGGTTACGAGCAGTACTTC CSVEDLWGYEQYF
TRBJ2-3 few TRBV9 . TGTGCCAGCAGCAGTCACCCGGGTCCCACCACAGATACGCAGTATTTT CASSSHPGPTTDTQYF
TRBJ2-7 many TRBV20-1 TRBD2 TGCAGTGCTAGAGATGGGGGCGGTACTAGCGGAAATGTGGGATACGAGCAGTACTTC CSARDGGGTSGNVGYEQYF
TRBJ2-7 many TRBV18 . TGTGCCAGCTCACCACCGGGACTGGCGTCCGAGCAGTACTTC CASSPPGLASEQYF
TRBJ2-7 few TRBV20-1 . TGCAGTGCTAGCCCGCTAGTCTACGAGCAGTACTTC CSASPLVYEQYF
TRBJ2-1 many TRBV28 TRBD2 TGTGCCAGCAGCTTAGCGGGAGGGCCTTGGGACAATGAGCAGTTCTTC CASSLAGGPWDNEQFF
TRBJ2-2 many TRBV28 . TGTGCCAGCAGCCCTTTTCTGTTCGGCGGGGAGCTGTTTTTT CASSPFLFGGELFF
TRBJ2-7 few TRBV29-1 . TGCAGCGTTGGACTTCGGGGGGAGCAGTACTTC CSVGLRGEQYF
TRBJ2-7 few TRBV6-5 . TGTGCCAGCAGTAATACGCCCTACGAGCAGTACTTC CASSNTPYEQYF
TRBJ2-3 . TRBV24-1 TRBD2 TGTGCCACCAGTGATTGGCCCGGACTAGCCTCAGATACGCAGTATTTT CATSDWPGLASDTQYF
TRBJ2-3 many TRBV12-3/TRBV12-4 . TGTGCCAGCAGTTCACCCGGGACAAATACGCAGTATTTT CASSSPGTNTQYF
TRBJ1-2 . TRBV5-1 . TGCGCCAGCAGCCCAAGGGGACGGGCTAACTATGGCTACACCTTC CASSPRGRANYGYTF
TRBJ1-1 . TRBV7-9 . TGTGCCAGCAGCTTCGAGTTGAACACTGAAGCTTTCTTT CASSFELNTEAFF
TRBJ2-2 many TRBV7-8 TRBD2 TGTGCCAGCAGCTTAGTTGGCAGGAGTAGCGGGACGAACACCGGGGAGCTGTTTTTT CASSLVGRSSGTNTGELFF
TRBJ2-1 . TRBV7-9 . TGTGCCAGCAGCCCGGGACCCGCTTTCAATGAGCAGTTCTTC CASSPGPAFNEQFF
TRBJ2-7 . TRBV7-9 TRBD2 TGTGCCAGCAGCTTGGGACTAGCCCTCTACGAGCAGTACTTC CASSLGLALYEQYF
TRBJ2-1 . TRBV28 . TGTGCCAGCAGTTTCATCCCGAGAAATTTCAATGAGCAGTTCTTC CASSFIPRNFNEQFF
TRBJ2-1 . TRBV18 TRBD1 TGTGCCAGCTCACCACCGGGGACAGGCACTTCGGGCGCTTTCTTC CASSPPGTGTSGAFF
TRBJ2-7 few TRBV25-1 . TGTGCCAGCAGTGACGGAGGAGCCTACGAGCAGTACTTC CASSDGGAYEQYF